Listed here are 25 T cell receptor beta chains from one sample, sequenced in a study of post-analysis software for immune sequencing data. Study-level findings and limits: When patients were compared with controls, about five TRBV segments were more frequent, TRBV5-6, TRBV5-1 and TRBV20-1 among them.

These receptors have no identified antigens. Unique molecular identifiers were built into the TCR beta cDNA libraries. TCRdb recomputed calls from the PCR reads with MiXCR, one row per CDR3 protein. The sample has 820,000 or so distinct CDR3 sequences; about 53% are singletons. Sequencing was performed on blood. The receptors were gathered from a girl aged 10 to 17 with multiple sclerosis.

This clonotype was found a few times. The chain employs TRBV5-5 and TRBJ1-5; possible D gene TRBD1, 6 bases. The germline V gene has CDR1 SGHKS and CDR2 YYEKEE (reference sequence). The CDR3 loop spans 14 amino acids. The germline V and J ends were trimmed by 4 bases and 7 bases, with 15 bases remaining between them. Here the CDR3 DNA reads TGTGCCAGCAGCCGGTGGGGGGCCGCGCAGCCCCAGCATTTT. It is translated as CASSRWGAAQPQHF.

This clonotype was counted once. The J gene is TRBJ2-7, the V gene TRBV18; 11 nucleotides agree with TRBD1. The CDR3 consists of 16 residues. The trim removed 3 bases at V and 6 bases at J, leaving 10 bases unmatched. Germline V gene data show CDR1 as KGHSH and CDR2 as LQKENI. This chain's CDR3 is CASSPSPGQGAVEQYF. The CDR3 DNA follows: TGTGCCAGCTCACCCTCTCCAGGACAGGGGGCGGTCGAGCAGTACTTC.

This chain links TRBV6-5 with TRBJ2-1, with D maybe TRBD2 (6 bases). V was clipped by 6 bases and J by 5 bases, with 17 bases between them. The CDR3 is 15 residues long. Germline loops: CDR1 MNHEY, CDR2 SVGAGI. CDR3 in amino acids: CASSGPAGSDNEQFF. CDR3 nucleotides: TGTGCCAGCAGCGGGCCGGCGGGATCTGACAATGAGCAGTTCTTC.

This clonotype was observed a few times. This chain uses TRBV5-1 with TRBJ2-7; a weak D match, TRBD2 (6 bases). Germline lookup yields CDR1 SGHRS and CDR2 YFSETQ. V shed 0 bases and J shed 6 bases, with 13 bases lying between them. CDR3 length equals 14 residues. The CDR3 here is CASSLVQPGSEQYF. The CDR3, as DNA: TGCGCCAGCAGCTTGGTACAGCCCGGGAGCGAGCAGTACTTC.

In this sample, this clonotype turned up many times. The rearrangement uses TRBV29-1 and TRBJ2-5, with TRBD1 matching over 7 bases. Germline loops: CDR1 SQVTM, CDR2 ANQGSEA. This CDR3 contains 15 residues. V shed 4 bases and J 4 bases; nucleotides not matched to a gene: 12. This CDR3 reads CSVAGMRGGVETQYF. In nucleotides, the CDR3 is TGCAGCGTTGCCGGAATGCGAGGGGGCGTAGAGACCCAGTACTTC.

The chain joins TRBV20-1 to TRBJ2-7; D is possibly TRBD1 (5 bases). Trimming took off 3 bases at V and 2 bases at J, with 11 bases between the two ends. This CDR3 is built from 13 residues. Germline V lookup: CDR1 DFQATT, CDR2 SNEGSKA (reference sequence). The CDR3: CSASEDTPYEQYF. The DNA of the CDR3 is TGCAGTGCTAGTGAGGACACCCCCTACGAGCAGTACTTC.

This clonotype was observed a few times. This chain connects TRBV12-3 or TRBV12-4 to TRBJ1-2; possible D gene TRBD1, 5 bases. This CDR3 region has 15 residues. Trimming took 4 bases from V and 2 from J, leaving 14 bases between them. In DNA form, the CDR3 reads TGTGCCAGCAGTTACTCCTGGGGACTGAACTATGGCTACACCTTC. Protein sequence: CASSYSWGLNYGYTF.

In this sample, this clonotype turned up a few times. No DNA is shown, since the ends of the CDR3 on it are uncertain; the CDR3 is the one TCRdb lists. The J gene is TRBJ2-5, the V gene TRBV12-3 or TRBV12-4; the D call in the table, TRBD1, was not verified against the DNA. The CDR3 contains 15 residues when both ends are counted. This CDR3 reads CASSFGPGFTETQYF.

This chain links TRBV4-2 with TRBJ1-2, with D unresolved. Germline V gene lookup returns CDR1 LGHNA and CDR2 YNFKEQ. Trimming shortened V by 0 bases and J by 1 base, and 12 bases separated the two germline ends. This CDR3 region has 16 residues. The CDR3 DNA sequence: TGTGCCAGCAGCCAAGATCCCTCGTCCGGTAACTATGGCTACACCTTC. Its translation is CASSQDPSSGNYGYTF.

The chain combines TRBV29-1 with TRBJ1-2; D ambiguous. The CDR3 is 12 amino acids. V shed 5 bases and J shed 0 bases, with 7 bases lying between them. Germline CDR1 and CDR2: SQVTM and ANQGSEA. CDR3 nucleotides: TGCAGCGTTCGAGAAGCTAACTATGGCTACACCTTC. It encodes CSVREANYGYTF.

The chain recombines TRBV12-3 or TRBV12-4 with TRBJ1-2; 7 positions agree with TRBD1. The CDR3 consists of 16 residues. The V and J ends lost 4 bases and 5 bases, in that order; junction bases with no gene match: 13. Here the CDR3 reads CASSYRTGLPLYGYTF. For the CDR3, the DNA is TGTGCCAGCAGTTACCGGACAGGCCTACCTCTGTATGGCTACACCTTC.

The rearrangement links TRBV20-1 to TRBJ2-7; D remains ambiguous. V dropped 6 bases and J dropped 1 base, with 22 bases sitting between them. Germline assignment: CDR1 DFQATT and CDR2 SNEGSKA (reference sequence). The CDR3 consists of 16 residues. CDR3 amino acids: CSAAPLSRTRSYEQYF. The CDR3 DNA reads as TGCAGTGCCGCCCCCTTGTCGAGGACGCGGTCCTACGAGCAGTACTTC.

The chain combines TRBV5-6 with TRBJ1-1; D is unclear. CDR3 length: 14 residues. Germline values: CDR1 SGHDT, CDR2 YYEEEE. The V gene lost 2 bases and the J gene lost 3 bases, with 11 bases spanning the gap. The CDR3 DNA sequence: TGTGCCAGCAGCTTATATACGAGGGACACTGAAGCTTTCTTT. It codes for CASSLYTRDTEAFF.

The chain is built from TRBV7-2 and TRBJ2-7, with D uncertain. Germline assignment: CDR1 SGHTA and CDR2 FQGNSA. V shed 3 bases and J shed 2 bases, with 8 bases lying between them. This CDR3 contains 13 residues. In DNA form, the CDR3 reads TGTGCCAGCAGCTTTACGGTGACCTACGAGCAGTACTTC. It is translated as CASSFTVTYEQYF.

This clonotype has more than one count but fewer than ten. The CDR3 loop is CASSDRGANYGYTF. In nucleotides, the CDR3 is TGTGCCAGCAGTGACAGGGGAGCTAACTATGGCTACACCTTC. V usage is TRBV25-1 and J usage is TRBJ1-2; tentatively, D is TRBD1 (6 bases). The CDR3 length is 14 residues. Germline assignment: CDR1 MGHDK and CDR2 SYGVNS. V was pared by 3 bases and J by 0 bases, with 8 bases between.

The chain's CDR3 is CASSQYQEQFF. In DNA form, the CDR3 reads TGTGCCAGCAGCCAATATCAGGAGCAGTTCTTC. This chain connects TRBV3-1 to TRBJ2-1; no clear D gene. This CDR3 region has 11 residues. The V gene's germline CDR1 is LGHDT and CDR2 YNNKEL (reference sequence). The V end lost 2 bases, the J end lost 10 bases, and 6 bases lay between the germline ends.

The count of this clonotype is one. V and J are TRBV7-9 and TRBJ2-7; D unresolved. V gave up 2 bases and J gave up 1 base, with 9 bases separating them. The CDR3 is made up of 14 amino acids. The germline V gene has CDR1 SEHNR and CDR2 FQNEAQ (reference sequence). CDR3 amino acids: CASSLSPESYEQYF. The CDR3 DNA reads as TGTGCCAGCAGCTTATCCCCGGAGTCCTACGAGCAGTACTTC.

This clonotype was seen just once. The J gene is TRBJ2-3, the V gene TRBV6-5; 10 bases match TRBD2. V gave up 4 bases and J gave up 0 bases; unmatched junction bases: 7. Per the germline V gene, CDR1 is MNHEY and CDR2 is SVGAGI. The CDR3 has 17 amino acids. This chain's CDR3 is CASSFSGRSRSTDTQYF. The CDR3 DNA follows: TGTGCCAGCAGTTTTAGCGGGAGGTCCCGTAGCACAGATACGCAGTATTTT.

The V gene is TRBV3-1, the J gene TRBJ1-2; 7 bases agree with TRBD1. Germline CDR1 reads LGHDT; CDR2 reads YNNKEL (reference sequence). After removal of 1 base from V and 7 bases from J, the junction contained 9 bases not matched to a gene. The CDR3 runs 15 residues. The CDR3 loop reads CASSQVEGAASGYTF. The CDR3 DNA reads as TGTGCCAGCAGCCAAGTAGAGGGGGCGGCTAGTGGCTACACCTTC. Full variable domain (outside the CDR3, taken from reference TRBV3-1 and TRBJ1-2): DTAVSQTPKYLVTQMGNDKSIKCEQNLGHDTMYWYKQDSKKFLKIMFSYNNKELIINETVPNRFSPKSPDKAHLNLHINSLELGDSAVYFCASSQVEGAASGYTFGSGTRLTVV.

This clonotype has a handful of counts. The rearrangement joins TRBV12-5 to TRBJ1-2; 8 bases fit TRBD1. The CDR3 is 13 amino acids. V trimming: 7 bases; J trimming: 5 bases; junction bases outside the gene matches: 6. Germline CDR1 LGHNT, CDR2 FRNRAP. The CDR3 sequence is CASAHRGNYGYTF. CDR3 nucleotide sequence: TGTGCTAGTGCCCACAGGGGGAATTATGGCTACACCTTC.

V and J are TRBV5-6 and TRBJ2-7; D uncertain. The ends were cut back, 2 bases at V and 0 bases at J, with 12 bases in the middle. The V gene's germline CDR1 is SGHDT and CDR2 YYEEEE. This CDR3 is 15 amino acids long. The CDR3 protein is CASSFPFWGSYEQYF. CDR3 DNA sequence: TGTGCCAGCAGCTTCCCTTTCTGGGGCTCCTACGAGCAGTACTTC.

The CDR3 here is CASSPRGGASRNEKLFF. In DNA, the CDR3 is TGTGCCAGCAGCCCGAGGGGAGGGGCTTCCCGGAATGAAAAACTGTTTTTT. The rearrangement uses TRBV6-6 and TRBJ1-4; D is possibly TRBD1 (5 bases). The V gene's germline CDR1 is MNHNY and CDR2 SVGAGI (reference sequence). This CDR3 is built from 17 residues. Trimming shortened V by 6 bases and J by 5 bases, and 22 bases separated the two germline ends.

V usage is TRBV10-1 and J usage is TRBJ2-1, with no clear D. CDR1 is WNHNN and CDR2 is SYGVQD in the germline V gene (reference sequence). Trimming cost V 4 bases and J 5 bases, with 9 bases left between them. The CDR3 contains 13 residues. CDR3 in amino acids: CASSGIDDNEQFF. DNA for the CDR3: TGCGCCAGCAGTGGAATTGATGACAATGAGCAGTTCTTC.

The chain joins TRBV7-9 to TRBJ2-5; 7 bases fit TRBD2. V was clipped by 3 bases and J by 5 bases; unmatched bases: 6. CDR1 and CDR2 (germline): SEHNR, FQNEAQ (reference sequence). This CDR3 region has 14 residues. The CDR3 loop is CASSFLTGGETQYF. The CDR3 nucleotides are TGTGCCAGCAGCTTCTTAACCGGGGGGGAGACCCAGTACTTC.

The chain has TRBV7-9 and TRBJ2-7; possible D gene TRBD1, 6 bases. V dropped 4 bases and J dropped 6 bases, with 16 bases sitting between them. Germline CDR1 is SEHNR and CDR2 is FQNEAQ (reference sequence). The CDR3 length is 14 residues. This chain's CDR3 is CASSSLPGVSEQYF. CDR3 sequence (DNA): TGTGCCAGCAGCTCTCTACCAGGGGTAAGCGAGCAGTACTTC.